This paragraph covers one TCR beta chain sequence. V was trimmed by 4 bases and J by 2 bases, leaving 10 bases between them. The germline gives CDR1 SGHTA, CDR2 FQGNSA. CDR3 length equals 14 residues. The sample comes from a study of CD8 T cells in Susac syndrome. RNA amounts of about 0.5 to 1 ug underwent reverse transcription with random hexamers. The immunoSEQ assay covered 54 Vbeta and 13 Jbeta segments for CDR3. TCRdb reprocessed the immunoSEQ multiplex PCR reads via MiXCR and lists one record per CDR3 protein. There are about 100,000 distinct CDR3 sequences in the sample; 95% occur only once, and 0.3% lies in the top ten.

Sequenced input: CD8+ T cells from PBMCs. The receptor's source is a human donor with Susac syndrome. The chain has TRBV7-2 and TRBJ2-3; a possible D gene is TRBD1 (5 bases). CDR3 sequence reads: CASSSTVFTDTQYF. The CDR3 region has the DNA TGTGCCAGCAGCTCGACAGTATTCACAGATACGCAGTATTTT.